A single sample is the source of the 31 T cell receptor beta chains below, sequenced in a study of T-cell reconstitution after alpha-beta-depleted transplantation in children. Preparation of the TCRbeta library was carried out with unique molecular identifiers. MiXCR was run by TCRdb on the PCR reads, yielding one entry per CDR3 protein. The sample has 670,000 or so distinct CDR3 sequences, over 10% seen once. The sample consisted of PBMCs, taken before TCRalphabeta/CD19-depleted stem cell transplant. Receptors were obtained from a girl aged 2-10 years with congenital amegakaryocytic thrombocytopenia, due to receive a stem cell transplant.

This clonotype was observed a few times. The CDR3 DNA follows: TGTGCCAGCAGTTCACCACAGGGGTTATCGGAGACCCAGTACTTC. This translates into CASSSPQGLSETQYF. The V and J genes are TRBV28 and TRBJ2-5, with 7 bases aligning to TRBD1. CDR3 length equals 15 residues. The germline gives CDR1 MDHEN, CDR2 SYDVKM. With V trimmed by 4 bases and J by 5 bases, 10 bases remained unmatched.

The chain carries TRBV29-1 and TRBJ2-7; TRBD2 matches 7 bases. V gave up 2 bases and J gave up 4 bases; unmatched junction bases: 5. This CDR3 comprises 13 residues. The germline CDR1 and CDR2 sequences are SQVTM and ANQGSEA. The chain's CDR3 is CSVEYTGGYEQYF. DNA of the CDR3: TGCAGCGTTGAATATACGGGAGGATACGAGCAGTACTTC.

This clonotype was seen a few times. The chain uses TRBV19 and TRBJ2-7, with D possibly called TRBD1 or TRBD2 (5 bases each). Germline CDR1 is LNHDA and CDR2 is SQIVND (reference sequence). The length of the CDR3 is 15 residues. With 4 bases removed from V and 0 bases from J, the gap between germline ends came to 13 bases. The CDR3 DNA reads TGTGCCAGTAGTACGGGACGGAGAAGCTCCTACGAGCAGTACTTC. Residues: CASSTGRRSSYEQYF.

The chain carries TRBV20-1 and TRBJ2-6, with no clear D. Germline V gene lookup returns CDR1 DFQATT and CDR2 SNEGSKA (reference sequence). Trimming removed 6 bases from V and 4 bases from J, with 16 bases in between. CDR3 length: 15 amino acids. The CDR3 loop reads CSATPGFAGANVLTF. The CDR3 region has the DNA TGCAGTGCCACGCCAGGATTCGCCGGGGCCAACGTCCTGACTTTC.

Worth noting for this clonotype: This may be a read error, as it is one base from a much larger clone. The chain carries TRBV7-2 and TRBJ2-1; D is unclear. This CDR3 comprises 15 residues. Per the germline V gene, CDR1 is SGHTA and CDR2 is FQGNSA. CDR3 amino acids: CASSSKPSSCNEQFF. The DNA of the CDR3 is TGTGCCAGCAGCTCTAAGCCCAGCTCCTGCAATGAGCAGTTCTTC.

V and J are TRBV19 and TRBJ1-5; 8 nucleotides agree with TRBD1. Germline values: CDR1 LNHDA, CDR2 SQIVND (reference sequence). The ends lost 7 bases at V and 4 bases at J; junction bases unmatched: 12. This CDR3 contains 16 residues. The CDR3 region is CASKIFVTGVNQPQHF. The CDR3 nucleotides are TGTGCCAGTAAGATCTTTGTGACAGGGGTTAATCAGCCCCAGCATTTT.

This clonotype was detected ten times or more. The rearrangement links TRBV20-1 to TRBJ2-3; D is uncertain. CDR1 and CDR2 from the germline V gene are DFQATT and SNEGSKA (reference sequence). CDR3 length: 12 residues. The V end lost 4 bases, the J end lost 4 bases, and 9 bases lay between the germline ends. The CDR3 protein is CSANKGSDTQYF. CDR3 in DNA: TGCAGTGCTAACAAGGGATCAGATACGCAGTATTTT.

This clonotype has at least ten counts. The chain joins TRBV29-1 to TRBJ2-3; D gene uncertain. This CDR3 spans 13 amino acids. Germline V CDR1 and CDR2: SQVTM, ANQGSEA. Trimming stripped 4 bases from V and 0 bases from J, with 8 bases between. CDR3 nucleotide sequence: TGCAGCGTTGGGGCGTCTAGCACAGATACGCAGTATTTT. This codes for CSVGASSTDTQYF.

This clonotype was seen many times. The chain links TRBV5-1 to TRBJ2-5; D is uncertain. Germline CDR1 and CDR2: SGHRS and YFSETQ. Deletions cut 1 base from V and 5 bases from J, with 9 bases between. The CDR3 has 13 residues. CDR3 nucleotide sequence: TGCGCCAGCAGCTTGCCGATGGGGGAGACCCAGTACTTC. Its translation: CASSLPMGETQYF.

This clonotype has more than one count but fewer than ten. The rearrangement uses TRBV7-9 and TRBJ2-7; 9 positions match TRBD2. V was pared by 5 bases and J by 7 bases, with 12 bases of the junction left unmatched. CDR3 length: 15 residues. Germline V gene lookup returns CDR1 SEHNR and CDR2 FQNEAQ (reference sequence). The CDR3 DNA sequence: TGTGCCAGCAGCGCTGGGAGGACTAGCGTTAGTGAGCAGTACTTC. As protein: CASSAGRTSVSEQYF.

In this sample, this clonotype turned up many times. This chain joins TRBV29-1 and TRBJ2-7; TRBD1 matches at 8 bases. The J segment lost 2 bases and the V segment lost 2 bases, leaving 2 bases of the junction unmatched. Germline V gene lookup returns CDR1 SQVTM and CDR2 ANQGSEA. The CDR3 loop spans 13 amino acids. This CDR3 is CSVENRGTYEQYF. The CDR3 nucleotides read TGCAGCGTTGAAAACAGGGGGACCTACGAGCAGTACTTC.

A few counts support this clonotype. The genes are TRBV11-2 and TRBJ2-3; D unresolved. The germline V and J ends were trimmed by 3 bases and 4 bases, with 11 bases remaining between them. The germline CDR1 and CDR2 sequences are SGHAT and FQNNGV. The CDR3 contains 14 residues. The DNA of the CDR3 is TGTGCCAGCAGCTTGGAGTCGTCACCAGATACGCAGTATTTT. It translates to CASSLESSPDTQYF.

This clonotype was counted only a few times. The rearrangement links TRBV20-1 to TRBJ1-1, with 7 bases lining up with TRBD1. The CDR3 runs to 13 residues. Per the germline V gene, CDR1 is DFQATT and CDR2 is SNEGSKA (reference sequence). After removal of 1 base from V and 5 bases from J, the junction contained 4 bases not matched to a gene. The CDR3 spells CSARGQGVTEAFF. For the CDR3, the DNA is TGCAGTGCTAGAGGACAGGGAGTTACTGAAGCTTTCTTT.

This clonotype was detected many times. This chain joins TRBV29-1 and TRBJ1-1; unclear D gene. Germline CDR1 and CDR2: SQVTM and ANQGSEA. The CDR3 is 11 amino acids. Trimming removed 0 bases at V and 4 bases at J, with 3 bases between. DNA for the CDR3: TGCAGCGTTGAAGAGGGCACTGAAGCTTTCTTT. Its translation: CSVEEGTEAFF.

This clonotype was seen at least ten times. The chain carries TRBV20-1 and TRBJ1-1; perhaps TRBD1 as D (6 bases). The ends were cut back, 0 bases at V and 4 bases at J, with 12 bases in the middle. Germline CDR1 DFQATT, CDR2 SNEGSKA (reference sequence). The length of the CDR3 is 14 residues. The CDR3 loop reads CSARDQGYGTEAFF. In DNA, the CDR3 is TGCAGTGCTAGAGATCAGGGGTATGGCACTGAAGCTTTCTTT.

This clonotype was counted at least ten times. The chain uses TRBV28 and TRBJ2-7; 12 positions agree with TRBD2. CDR1 is MDHEN and CDR2 is SYDVKM in the germline V gene. V was pared by 7 bases and J by 3 bases, with 4 bases of the junction left unmatched. The CDR3 has 14 residues. CDR3: CASTGLAGNYEQYF. In DNA, the CDR3 is TGTGCCAGCACCGGACTAGCGGGAAACTACGAGCAGTACTTC.

The J gene is TRBJ2-7, the V gene TRBV5-5; D is unresolved. Per the germline V gene, CDR1 is SGHKS and CDR2 is YYEKEE (reference sequence). The V gene lost 5 bases and the J gene lost 3 bases, with 12 bases spanning the gap. This CDR3 has 13 amino acids. The CDR3 sequence is CASSDLDYYEQYF. The CDR3, as DNA: TGTGCCAGCAGTGATCTAGATTACTACGAGCAGTACTTC.

This clonotype was found a few times. This sequence joins TRBV6-7 and TRBJ1-1, with D tentatively TRBD1 (5 bases). TRBV6-7 is designated an ORF whose function remains uncertain. The ends were cut back, 2 bases at V and 1 base at J, with 11 bases in the middle. The CDR3 sequence is 15 residues long. As DNA, the CDR3 is TGTGCCAGCAGTTACCCCGACAGAACGAACACTGAAGCTTTCTTT. This encodes CASSYPDRTNTEAFF.

This clonotype has only a few counts. The chain is built from TRBV5-1 and TRBJ2-2; 7 positions match TRBD2. Germline loops: CDR1 SGHRS, CDR2 YFSETQ. The CDR3 consists of 16 residues. J gave up 11 bases and V 1 base, and 14 bases lay outside the gene matches. Here the CDR3 DNA reads TGCGCCAGCAGCTTGTCGGGCCTAGCGGCTAGTCCCGAGCTGTTTTTT. It translates to CASSLSGLAASPELFF.

This clonotype showed up many times. This sequence joins TRBV10-3 and TRBJ1-5, with D possibly TRBD1 on 5 matching bases. Germline V gene data show CDR1 as ENHRY and CDR2 as SYGVKD. V lost 2 bases and J 4 bases, leaving 15 bases between the germline ends. The CDR3 contains 16 residues. Here the CDR3 reads CAISERGTRPNQPQHF. CDR3 in DNA: TGTGCCATCAGTGAGAGGGGAACCCGCCCGAATCAGCCCCAGCATTTT.

This clonotype was observed a few times. This sequence joins TRBV5-1 and TRBJ2-7; D is perhaps TRBD1 or TRBD2 (5 bases each). Germline CDR1 reads SGHRS; CDR2 reads YFSETQ. CDR3 length: 15 residues. Trimming removed 1 base at V and 2 bases at J, with 13 bases between. CDR3 nucleotides: TGCGCCAGCAGCTTGTATGGGGGTCTCACCTACGAGCAGTACTTC. Its protein is CASSLYGGLTYEQYF.

The table lists this clonotype with a few counts. This chain joins TRBV10-3 and TRBJ2-1; no clear D gene. This CDR3 has 12 amino acids. V dropped 4 bases and J dropped 8 bases, with 9 bases sitting between them. Germline V CDR1 and CDR2: ENHRY, SYGVKD. The DNA of the CDR3 is TGTGCCATCAGTGTGCGGCTGGATGAGCAGTTCTTC. This gives the protein CAISVRLDEQFF.

Of note for this clonotype: This may be a read error, as it is one base from a much larger clone. The chain joins TRBV12-3 or TRBV12-4 to TRBJ2-5; D gene uncertain. With 3 bases removed from V and 3 bases from J, the gap between germline ends came to 14 bases. There are 15 residues in the CDR3. Written as DNA, the CDR3 is TGTGCCAGCAGTTTTAGTGCGGCCGAGGAAGAGACCCAGTACTTC. This codes for CASSFSAAEEETQYF.

The rearrangement links TRBV10-3 to TRBJ2-2, with a tentative D call TRBD1 (6 bases). The CDR3 sequence is 12 residues long. V was shortened by 6 bases and J by 5 bases, with 7 bases between the two germline ends. Germline CDR1 ENHRY, CDR2 SYGVKD. DNA of the CDR3: TGTGCCATCAGAACAGGGACCGGGGAGCTGTTTTTT. Amino acids: CAIRTGTGELFF.

This clonotype was seen at least ten times. The chain employs TRBV20-1 and TRBJ1-2; no clear D. Per germline, CDR1 DFQATT and CDR2 SNEGSKA (reference sequence). CDR3 length: 13 amino acids. V dropped 6 bases and J dropped 6 bases, with 17 bases sitting between them. The CDR3 sequence is CSAAGGLLDGYTF. CDR3 nucleotides: TGCAGTGCCGCGGGAGGGCTTCTTGATGGCTACACCTTC.

The chain's CDR3 is CASSLGGSGSGNQETQYF. Written as DNA, the CDR3 is TGCGCCAGCAGCTTGGGCGGTAGCGGGAGCGGGAACCAAGAGACCCAGTACTTC. The genes are TRBV5-1 and TRBJ2-5, with 9 nucleotides matching TRBD2. The CDR3 loop spans 18 amino acids. Trimming cost V 0 bases and J 0 bases; bases outside gene matches: 9. Germline-derived CDR1 and CDR2 are SGHRS and YFSETQ.

The chain has TRBV29-1 and TRBJ2-5; 9 bases are a match to TRBD2. V dropped 2 bases and J dropped 4; count of bases not matched to a gene: 5. There are 14 residues in the CDR3. Germline CDR1 reads SQVTM; CDR2 reads ANQGSEA. For the CDR3, the DNA is TGCAGCGTTGAACTAGCGGGGATACGAGAGACCCAGTACTTC. This sequence encodes CSVELAGIRETQYF. Full variable domain (rest looked up from reference TRBV29-1 and TRBJ2-5): SAVISQKPSRDICQRGTSLTIQCQVDSQVTMMFWYRQQPGQSLTLIATANQGSEATYESGFVIDKFPISRPNLTFSTLTVSNMSPEDSSIYLCSVELAGIRETQYFGPGTRLLVL.

This clonotype was observed a single time. This chain uses TRBV20-1 with TRBJ2-1, with 9 bases that match TRBD2. The CDR3 loop spans 15 amino acids. The trim removed 3 bases at V and 1 base at J, leaving 4 bases unmatched. In germline, CDR1 is DFQATT, CDR2 SNEGSKA (reference sequence). CDR3 in amino acids: CSARLLAGSYNEQFF. Here the CDR3 DNA reads TGCAGTGCTAGGTTACTAGCGGGTTCCTACAATGAGCAGTTCTTC.

J is TRBJ2-7 and V is TRBV5-1; 11 nucleotides agree with TRBD2. This CDR3 region has 17 residues. CDR1 SGHRS and CDR2 YFSETQ come from the germline V gene. V was clipped by 6 bases and J by 5 bases; unmatched bases: 16. The CDR3 DNA sequence: TGCGCCAGCAATTCCGGTTTGGGGACTAGCGGCACTAACGAGCAGTACTTC. The encoded protein is CASNSGLGTSGTNEQYF.

This clonotype has at least ten counts. The chain carries TRBV20-1 and TRBJ2-3, with D possibly TRBD1 on 5 matching bases. The V and J ends lost 1 base and 4 bases respectively, with 18 bases between them. The V gene's germline CDR1 is DFQATT and CDR2 SNEGSKA (reference sequence). The CDR3 contains 16 residues. In DNA, the CDR3 is TGCAGTGCTAGAGGGGCTTTGGGGCGACTTTCAGATACGCAGTATTTT. Protein sequence: CSARGALGRLSDTQYF.

This clonotype was recorded at least ten times. The chain combines TRBV5-1 with TRBJ2-1; tentatively, D is TRBD1 (6 bases). CDR1 is SGHRS and CDR2 is YFSETQ in the germline V gene. This CDR3 is 16 amino acids long. With 1 base removed from V and 3 bases from J, the gap between germline ends came to 14 bases. The CDR3 loop is CASSLSFGTLYNEQFF. CDR3 nucleotides: TGCGCCAGCAGCTTGTCCTTCGGGACACTCTACAATGAGCAGTTCTTC.